The rows below give T cell receptor beta chains drawn from one sample of a study of OX40 agonist ivuxolimab in advanced cancers. Using immunoSEQ multiplex PCR, the repertoire was profiled, and TCRdb retains in-frame clones only, with some absent. The table shows 20,000 to 25,000 clones, with approximately 89% occurring only once. This specimen was CD4+ or CD8+ T cells sorted from blood, taken in a trial of the OX40 agonist ivuxolimab. The receptors come from an adult with an advanced solid tumor such as melanoma, head and neck, liver or kidney cancer. Both conserved end residues are part of each CDR3. D genes are given only for firm matches. Size values are once, few and many counts, or a class for expanded clones, and some rows have none.

V gene	J gene	D gene	clone size	CDR3 protein	CDR3 DNA
TRBV12-5	TRBJ1-5	TRBD1	.	CASGMGQGRNQPQHF	TGTGCTAGTGGGATGGGACAGGGAAGAAATCAGCCCCAGCATTTT
TRBV5-4	TRBJ2-5	.	.	CASRPAPQETQYF	TGTGCCAGCAGACCCGCTCCCCAAGAGACCCAGTACTTC
TRBV9	TRBJ2-1	.	.	CASSVATGRGSYNEQFF	TGTGCCAGCAGCGTAGCCACGGGGAGAGGGTCCTACAATGAGCAGTTCTTC
TRBV5-6	TRBJ2-4	.	.	CASSLRAGSMDIQYF	TGTGCCAGCAGCTTGAGGGCAGGGAGTATGGACATTCAGTACTTC
TRBV5-6	TRBJ2-7	TRBD2	.	CASSSPSGHYEQYF	TGTGCCAGCAGCTCCCCTAGCGGACACTACGAGCAGTACTTC
TRBV25-1	TRBJ2-5	TRBD2	.	CASSTPGTREETQYF	TGTGCCAGCAGTACCCCGGGGACTAGGGAAGAGACCCAGTACTTC
TRBV29-1	TRBJ2-2	TRBD2	.	CSVQAGEVTGELFF	TGCAGCGTGCAAGCGGGAGAGGTCACCGGGGAGCTGTTTTTT
TRBV7-9	TRBJ1-3	.	.	CASSPTGLSSGNTIYF	TGTGCCAGCAGCCCGACTGGGCTCTCCTCTGGAAACACCATATATTTT
TRBV5-1	TRBJ1-2	.	.	CASSLAQENGYTF	TGCGCCAGCAGCTTGGCTCAGGAGAATGGCTACACCTTC
TRBV30	TRBJ2-1	TRBD2	once	CAWSVGAGEAQFF	TGTGCCTGGAGTGTTGGAGCGGGAGAGGCGCAGTTCTTC
TRBV5-1	TRBJ1-2	.	few	CASSLAAGSANYGYTF	TGCGCCAGCAGCTTGGCGGCAGGCAGCGCTAACTATGGCTACACCTTC
TRBV27	TRBJ2-7	.	few	CASRPWGAGDEQYF	TGTGCCAGCAGGCCCTGGGGTGCAGGGGACGAGCAGTACTTC
TRBV6-1	TRBJ2-5	.	.	CASKGGGETQYF	TGTGCCAGCAAGGGAGGGGGGGAGACCCAGTACTTC
TRBV27	TRBJ1-2	.	.	CAGSLIGEGGYTF	TGTGCCGGCAGTTTAATCGGGGAAGGGGGCTACACCTTC
TRBV9	TRBJ2-3	TRBD1	.	CASTPNPGQAHNTQYF	TGTGCCAGCACCCCCAATCCGGGACAGGCTCACAATACGCAGTATTTT
TRBV6-1	TRBJ2-7	.	.	CASSNPRTAYEQYF	TGTGCCAGCAGTAACCCTCGGACCGCCTACGAGCAGTACTTC
TRBV6-1	TRBJ2-3	.	.	CASRDYLTDTQYF	TGTGCCAGCAGGGACTACCTCACAGATACGCAGTATTTT
TRBV7-9	TRBJ1-1	.	medium-sized	CASSTNTGLTAFF	TGTGCCAGCAGCACAAACACAGGTTTGACGGCTTTCTTT
TRBV6-1	TRBJ1-3	.	once	CASSASASTSGNTIYF	TGTGCCAGCAGTGCGTCAGCATCTACCTCTGGAAACACCATATATTTT
TRBV6-1	TRBJ1-1	.	.	CASIQGTEAFF	TGTGCCAGCATACAGGGAACTGAAGCTTTCTTT
TRBV5-1	TRBJ2-7	.	.	CASSLVQGSYEQYF	TGCGCCAGCAGCTTGGTTCAGGGTAGCTACGAGCAGTACTTC
TRBV28	TRBJ2-1	TRBD2	.	CASSLPAGAVFF	TGTGCCAGCAGTTTACCCGCGGGAGCGGTGTTCTTC
TRBV18	TRBJ2-7	TRBD2	.	CASSPGTSGYPYEQYF	TGTGCCAGCTCACCAGGGACTAGCGGCTACCCCTACGAGCAGTACTTC
TRBV19	TRBJ2-2	TRBD2	.	CASSERLADNTGELFF	TGTGCCAGTAGTGAAAGACTAGCGGATAACACCGGGGAGCTGTTTTTT
TRBV9	TRBJ2-3	.	medium-sized	CASSAEWGADTQYF	TGTGCCAGCAGCGCCGAATGGGGGGCAGATACGCAGTATTTT
TRBV6-4	TRBJ1-3	TRBD1	.	CASSDRDRSSGNTIYF	TGTGCCAGCAGTGACAGGGACAGAAGCTCTGGAAACACCATATATTTT
TRBV5-6	TRBJ2-1	TRBD2	.	CASSLIAGDNEQFF	TGTGCCAGCAGCTTGATAGCGGGAGACAATGAGCAGTTCTTC
TRBV28	TRBJ2-1	.	.	CASRSGALQNEQFF	TGTGCCAGCAGGTCGGGGGCGTTGCAAAATGAGCAGTTCTTC
TRBV29-1	TRBJ2-1	TRBD2	.	CSVSGGAGAPYNEQFF	TGCAGCGTCTCCGGAGGGGCGGGAGCCCCCTACAATGAGCAGTTCTTC
TRBV5-6	TRBJ2-7	.	.	CASSSALGRSYEQYF	TGTGCCAGCAGCTCTGCCCTGGGCCGGTCCTACGAGCAGTACTTC
TRBV18	TRBJ2-7	.	.	CASSPPLTYEQYF	TGTGCCAGCTCACCACCACTCACCTACGAGCAGTACTTC
TRBV2	TRBJ2-5	TRBD2	.	CASSATSGRRETQYF	TGTGCCAGCAGTGCCACTAGCGGGAGAAGGGAGACCCAGTACTTC
TRBV28	TRBJ2-7	.	.	CASSPWRGEPYRQYF	TGTGCCAGCAGTCCGTGGAGGGGGGAGCCCTACAGGCAGTACTTC
TRBV19	TRBJ2-7	.	once	CASSGGKGGYEQYF	TGTGCCAGTAGTGGAGGTAAGGGGGGGTACGAGCAGTACTTC
TRBV19	TRBJ1-1	TRBD1	.	CASSSGTGRNLNTEAFF	TGTGCCAGTAGTAGCGGGACAGGGAGGAACCTGAACACTGAAGCTTTCTTT
TRBV6-1	TRBJ1-1	TRBD1	.	CAAKYRGVSEAFF	TGTGCCGCAAAGTACAGGGGAGTTTCTGAAGCTTTCTTT
TRBV5-6	TRBJ1-2	.	.	CASSLARGANYGYTF	TGTGCCAGCAGCTTGGCTAGGGGAGCAAACTATGGCTACACCTTC
TRBV18	TRBJ2-3	.	.	CASSPASTDTQYF	TGTGCCAGCTCACCAGCCAGCACAGATACGCAGTATTTT
TRBV7-2	TRBJ1-1	.	.	CASSFQGTSNTEAFF	TGTGCCAGCAGCTTCCAAGGGACCTCTAACACTGAAGCTTTCTTT
TRBV4-1	TRBJ1-2	TRBD1	.	CASSQEGQGQSNTF	TGCGCCAGCAGCCAAGAGGGACAGGGTCAAAGCAACACCTTC
TRBV5-4	TRBJ1-2	.	.	CASSLDSSYTF	TGTGCCAGCAGCTTAGACAGCAGCTACACCTTC
TRBV5-4	TRBJ2-1	TRBD2	.	CASSLDPSGSLNEQFF	TGTGCCAGCAGCTTGGATCCTAGCGGGAGCCTCAATGAGCAGTTCTTC
TRBV13	TRBJ2-3	.	.	CASSLPAGTNTQYF	TGTGCCAGCAGCTTACCAGCGGGGACAAATACGCAGTATTTT
TRBV18	TRBJ2-3	.	.	CASSIQGLLTDTQYF	TGTGCCAGCTCAATCCAGGGACTTCTCACAGATACGCAGTATTTT
TRBV5-4	TRBJ1-3	TRBD1	.	CASSLQGASGNTIYF	TGTGCCAGCAGCTTACAGGGGGCCTCTGGAAACACCATATATTTT
TRBV5-1	TRBJ1-1	TRBD1	.	CASSYTTGENTEAFF	TGCGCCAGCAGCTATACGACAGGGGAGAACACTGAAGCTTTCTTT
TRBV5-1	TRBJ2-4	TRBD1	.	CASSLRTGPGAKNIQYF	TGCGCCAGCAGCTTGAGGACAGGGCCAGGAGCCAAAAACATTCAGTACTTC
TRBV18	TRBJ2-7	.	.	CASSPPSSYEQYF	TGTGCCAGCTCACCCCCGAGCTCCTACGAGCAGTACTTC